The sequence of this TCR beta chain was determined in a study of blood T cells in healthy people across ages. The study's findings and limits: Among long-lived donors, naive CD4+ cells were more numerous and diversity higher than in aged donors. TCR beta diversity was tightly associated with the proportion of naive T cells.

Per sample, at least 5 micrograms of total RNA were extracted. Germline values: CDR1 SGHDN, CDR2 FVKESK. CDR3 length equals 15 residues. It was with a sample-barcoded 5' primer and a J-beta primer mix that a second PCR of about 6 to 12 cycles was run. TCRdb re-called the 5' RACE reads with MiXCR, one entry per CDR3 protein. The sample consists of roughly 560,000 distinct CDR3 sequences, 24% of them appearing once. With regard to this clonotype: Its antigen is unknown. The junction shows a germline mismatch at one end, possibly a read error.

This sample was also put to use in a study of T cells of mothers and their children. That source reports: The TCR beta CDR3 read count exceeded 10 million for each mother and was several million for each child.

The TCR was taken from a boy aged 5-17 years in good health. Material: blood. J is TRBJ1-1 and V is TRBV14, with no clear D. CDR3 in amino acids: CARSHPAVLNTEAFF. The CDR3 bases are TGTGCCAGAAGCCATCCCGCAGTCCTGAACACTGAAGCTTTCTTT.